Below are 19 T cell receptor beta chains sequenced from a single sample in a study of low-dose radiotherapy and immunotherapy resistance in tumors (dated by TCRdb to between 2021 and 2024). Superscript III and a set of TRAV- and TRBV-specific primers were used to synthesize first-strand cDNA, so that both TCRalpha and TCRbeta chains were covered. A roughly 22-cycle PCR with Phusion amplified the TCRs, pairing a constant-region primer with the adapter that was attached to the V primers. Starting from the raw public reads, TCRdb applied fastp trimming at Q25, assembled clones with MiXCR and retained in-frame beta chains. Entries are consolidated by CDR3 protein sequence, retaining the most common genes and DNA. This sample holds approximately 14,000 distinct CDR3 sequences; about 70% were observed only once. The ten largest account for around 5% of the sample. These TCRs come from a human donor with advanced metastatic prostate, ovarian, gallbladder or colorectal cancer (not recorded which). This table probably holds off-target reads from a library built for another chain.

This chain connects TRBV29-1 to TRBJ1-1; D ambiguous. Looked up from germline, CDR1 is SQVTM and CDR2 is ANQGSEA. This CDR3 contains 12 residues. Trimming took 7 bases from V and 5 from J, leaving 14 bases between them. In DNA, the CDR3 is TGCAGCGGGGCCCCTGGAGGGACTGAAGCTTTCTTT. Translating gives CSGAPGGTEAFF.

V gene TRBV18 combines with J gene TRBJ2-3; 8 bases are shared with TRBD2. The CDR3 loop spans 15 amino acids. V was clipped by 3 bases and J by 2 bases; unmatched bases: 4. Germline V lookup: CDR1 KGHSH, CDR2 LQKENI. For the CDR3, the DNA is TGTGCCAGCTCACCGCGGGGGGCTTCCACAGATACGCAGTATTTT. Translated, it gives CASSPRGASTDTQYF.

The chain couples TRBV6-2 or TRBV6-3 to TRBJ1-6; TRBD1 matches at 8 bases. From germline, CDR1 is MNHEY and CDR2 SVGEGT. V lost 3 bases, J lost 1 base, and 11 bases stayed unmatched. This CDR3 is built from 19 residues. CDR3 loop: CASSYGAGGGVSYNSPLHF. The DNA for the CDR3 is TGTGCCAGCAGTTATGGCGCAGGGGGCGGAGTATCCTATAATTCACCCCTCCACTTT.

The J gene is TRBJ1-4, the V gene TRBV5-8; 7 nucleotides align to TRBD1. Germline CDR1 and CDR2: SGHTS and YDEGEE. After removal of 4 bases from V and 9 bases from J, the junction contained 12 bases not matched to a gene. The CDR3 is 15 residues long. CDR3 nucleotide sequence: TGTGCCAGCAGCCGCCCGGGACAGACCTTGAAAAAACTGTTTTTT. Residues: CASSRPGQTLKKLFF.

CDR3 DNA: TGTGCCAGCAGTGAATTTGGGAATTCACCCCTCCACTTT. Protein product: CASSEFGNSPLHF. The rearrangement links TRBV2 to TRBJ1-6; no clear D gene. The CDR3 has 13 amino acids. Germline CDR1 and CDR2: SNHLY and FYNNEI. V lost 2 bases to trimming and J lost 7 bases, with 6 bases between them.

This sequence joins TRBV6-2 or TRBV6-3 and TRBJ2-3, with TRBD2 identical over 9 bases. Germline V lookup: CDR1 MNHEY, CDR2 SVGEGT. V shed 6 bases, J shed 5 bases, and the junction held 6 bases outside the gene matches. The CDR3 contains 14 residues. The CDR3 loop reads CASSPTSGGDTQYF. The CDR3 nucleotides read TGTGCCAGCAGCCCGACTAGCGGCGGAGATACGCAGTATTTT.

The V and J genes are TRBV6-5 and TRBJ2-7; 8 nucleotides match TRBD1. The junction had 9 bases not matched to a gene; V was cut back by 5 bases and J by 3 bases. The CDR3 covers 15 residues. CDR1 and CDR2 (germline): MNHEY, SVGAGI. The CDR3 protein is CASSDGAGGYYEQYF. The CDR3 region has the DNA TGTGCCAGCAGTGACGGGGCAGGGGGCTACTACGAGCAGTACTTC.

This rearrangement joins TRBV5-1 to TRBJ2-2; 8 bases match TRBD1. Germline CDR1 reads SGHRS; CDR2 reads YFSETQ. Germline trimming cut 0 bases from V and 5 bases from J; bases unmatched to any gene: 3. The CDR3 length is 15 residues. The CDR3 coding sequence is TGCGCCAGCAGCTTGGCGCAGGGGGCGACCGGGGAGCTGTTTTTT. Translated, it gives CASSLAQGATGELFF. Together with reference TRBV5-1 and TRBJ2-2, the CDR3 gives the full variable domain: KAGVTQTPRYLIKTRGQQVTLSCSPISGHRSVSWYQQTPGQGLQFLFEYFSETQRNKGNFPGRFSGRQFSNSRSEMNVSTLELGDSALYLCASSLAQGATGELFFGEGSRLTVL.

V and J are TRBV18 and TRBJ1-2; D remains ambiguous. The CDR3 has 13 residues. Trimming removed 6 bases from V and 7 bases from J, with 15 bases in between. The V gene's germline CDR1 is KGHSH and CDR2 LQKENI. CDR3 protein: CASSSERTIGYTF. The CDR3 DNA is TGTGCCAGCTCGAGTGAGCGAACTATTGGCTACACCTTC.

The chain links TRBV7-9 to TRBJ2-7; tentative D call: TRBD1 (5 bases). The CDR3 runs 14 residues. Germline CDR1 SEHNR, CDR2 FQNEAQ (reference sequence). Trimming removed 4 bases from V and 2 bases from J, with 12 bases in between. Here the CDR3 reads CASSSQENPYEQYF. The CDR3 DNA reads TGTGCCAGCAGCTCACAGGAGAATCCCTACGAGCAGTACTTC. Combining the CDR3 with reference TRBV7-9 and TRBJ2-7 gives the whole variable domain DTGVSQNPRHKITKRGQNVTFRCDPISEHNRLYWYRQTLGQGPEFLTYFQNEAQLEKSRLLSDRFSAERPKGSFSTLEIQRTEQGDSAMYLCASSSQENPYEQYFGPGTRLTVT.

This chain uses TRBV11-2 with TRBJ2-2, with TRBD2 matching over 9 bases. CDR3 length equals 20 residues. Germline CDR1 is SGHAT and CDR2 is FQNNGV. Losses at the gene ends were 6 bases for V and 6 bases for J; bases not matched to a gene: 23. For the CDR3, the DNA is TGTGCCAGCAGACTACCCTTTAGGGGGGCTAGCGGGGAATTTGCCGGGGAGCTGTTTTTT. Translation: CASRLPFRGASGEFAGELFF. The whole variable domain, remainder taken from reference TRBV11-2 and TRBJ2-2, is EAGVAQSPRYKIIEKRQSVAFWCNPISGHATLYWYQQILGQGPKLLIQFQNNGVVDDSQLPKDRFSAERLKGVDSTLKIQPAKLEDSAVYLCASRLPFRGASGEFAGELFFGEGSRLTVL.

The gene calls are TRBV20-1 and TRBJ1-5; 7 nucleotides line up with TRBD1. From germline, CDR1 is DFQATT and CDR2 SNEGSKA (reference sequence). V gave up 5 bases and J gave up 7 bases; unmatched junction bases: 11. The CDR3 is made up of 14 amino acids. The CDR3 spells CSAPPTGTGQPQHF. The CDR3 DNA sequence: TGCAGTGCTCCCCCGACAGGGACCGGGCAGCCCCAGCATTTT.

J is TRBJ1-1 and V is TRBV4-2; possible D gene TRBD1, 5 bases. Trimming stripped 2 bases from V and 8 bases from J, with 12 bases between. CDR1 is LGHNA, CDR2 YNFKEQ, per germline. The CDR3 loop spans 13 amino acids. Written as DNA, the CDR3 is TGTGCCAGCAGCCAACAGGGCCATGGGGAAGCTTTCTTT. Protein: CASSQQGHGEAFF.

The J gene is TRBJ1-5, the V gene TRBV10-2; D unclear. Per germline, CDR1 WSHSY and CDR2 SAAADI. The CDR3 is made up of 13 amino acids. The germline V and J ends were trimmed by 7 bases and 4 bases, with 11 bases remaining between them. CDR3 bases: TGCGCCAGCACTCGGACGGGTAATCAGCCCCAGCATTTT. Translated: CASTRTGNQPQHF.

The chain joins TRBV7-2 to TRBJ2-1; 10 bases agree with TRBD2. There are 16 residues in the CDR3. Trimming at V came to 5 bases and at J to 3 bases, leaving 7 bases not matched to a gene. Germline assignment: CDR1 SGHTA and CDR2 FQGNSA. CDR3 nucleotides: TGTGCCAGCAGCCCGCGCACTAGCGGGAACTACAATGAGCAGTTCTTC. It specifies CASSPRTSGNYNEQFF.

The chain has TRBV2 and TRBJ1-2, with D perhaps matching TRBD1 (5 bases). The CDR3 spans 13 residues. The germline V gene has CDR1 SNHLY and CDR2 FYNNEI. The V gene lost 6 bases and the J gene lost 8 bases, with 16 bases spanning the gap. CDR3 protein: CASSPDGTRGYTF. The CDR3 nucleotides read TGTGCCAGCAGCCCAGACGGGACCCGGGGCTACACCTTC.

The rearrangement joins TRBV5-6 to TRBJ1-5; D is possibly TRBD1 (5 bases). V lost 2 bases and J lost 4, with 13 bases in between. Looked up from germline, CDR1 is SGHDT and CDR2 is YYEEEE. This CDR3 contains 15 residues. In DNA form, the CDR3 reads TGTGCCAGCAGCTTATCGGGGGTTTGGAATCAGCCCCAGCATTTT. This translates into CASSLSGVWNQPQHF.

This clonotype was counted only a few times. The chain couples TRBV6-4 to TRBJ1-1, with a tentative D call TRBD1 (5 bases). CDR1 is MRHNA and CDR2 is SNTAGT in the germline V gene. The CDR3 is 12 residues long. V was trimmed by 4 bases and J by 6 bases, leaving 9 bases between them. The CDR3 coding sequence is TGTGCCAGCAGTGTGCAAGGGGCTGAAGCTTTCTTT. It is translated as CASSVQGAEAFF.

J is TRBJ1-1 and V is TRBV11-2, with D uncertain. Trimming cost V 5 bases and J 11 bases, with 6 bases left between them. The germline CDR1 and CDR2 sequences are SGHAT and FQNNGV. The CDR3 has 9 residues. CDR3 protein: CASSNLAFF. The CDR3 DNA follows: TGTGCCAGCAGCAATTTGGCTTTCTTT.